This entry concerns a single T cell receptor (beta chain). Amplified TCR beta CDR3 regions came from RNA transcripts. HTBI primers were the set used in a first-round RT-PCR of the TCR CDR3. One entry per CDR3 protein results from TCRdb running MiXCR on the multiplex PCR reads. The sample comprises approximately 600,000 distinct CDR3 sequences, about 20% of which are singletons, and 30% to 40% rests with the top ten. Clinical symptoms, serum thyroxine and TRAb, thyroid ultrasound and orbital computed tomography were used for the diagnoses. The source of the sample is a study of T cells in Graves' hyperthyroidism and ophthalmopathy. Per the germline V gene, CDR1 is LGHNA and CDR2 is YSLEER. This CDR3 spans 14 amino acids. V lost 6 bases and J lost 3, with 13 bases in between.

The TCR comes from a young man with Graves' ophthalmopathy. This chain links TRBV4-3 with TRBJ2-3; maybe TRBD1 (6 bases). The source material was blood. CDR3 bases: TGCGCCAGCAGACAGGGTACCTTAACAGATACGCAGTATTTT. It is translated as CASRQGTLTDTQYF.